What follows are 9 T cell receptor beta chains derived from one specimen sequenced in a study of beta chain features in type 1 diabetes. The entirety of the isolated RNA underwent reverse transcription, so expressed TCRB transcripts were sequenced. Clones were sequenced by immunoSEQ multiplex PCR, and TCRdb holds only the in-frame ones, with some missing. The repertoire has over 300,000 clones, 8% of them found once; the top ten carry approximately 0.47%. The sequencing input was central memory CD4+ T cells from blood. Receptors originate from a woman aged 18-29 years in good health.

This clone turned up a few times. The chain uses TRBV25-1 and TRBJ2-7; 11 bases match TRBD1. Germline assignment: CDR1 MGHDK and CDR2 SYGVNS. There are 14 residues in the CDR3. V was pared by 4 bases and J by 3 bases, with 2 bases of the junction left unmatched. The DNA for the CDR3 is TGTGCCAGCAGTGGGACAGGGGGCAGCTACGAGCAGTACTTC. Protein: CASSGTGGSYEQYF.

The J gene is TRBJ2-2, the V gene TRBV5-6; no firm D call. V was cut by 1 base and J by 3 bases, with 13 bases left in between. CDR1 is SGHDT and CDR2 is YYEEEE in the germline V gene. CDR3 length: 16 amino acids. The CDR3 reads CASSLMLVMDTGELFF. The CDR3 DNA sequence: TGTGCCAGCAGCTTGATGTTGGTAATGGACACCGGGGAGCTGTTTTTT.

As DNA, the CDR3 is TGTGCCAGCAGCCAAGGTCTTGGCGGGAGTTGGGGGGAGCTGTTTTTT. It encodes CASSQGLGGSWGELFF. The chain employs TRBV7-3 and TRBJ2-2; 7 bases fit TRBD2. The CDR3 consists of 16 residues. Germline loops: CDR1 SGHTA, CDR2 FQGTGA. Losses at the gene ends were 5 bases for V and 8 bases for J; bases not matched to a gene: 14.

The chain employs TRBV27 and TRBJ2-3; 13 bases line up with TRBD2. J was trimmed by 5 bases and V by 5 bases; bases with no gene match: 7. Germline lookup yields CDR1 MNHEY and CDR2 SMNVEV (reference sequence). The CDR3 consists of 16 residues. CDR3 coding DNA: TGTGCCAGCAGTCCACGGACTAGCGGGAGTCGAGATACGCAGTATTTT. It yields the protein CASSPRTSGSRDTQYF.

This clone was seen a handful of times. The V and J genes are TRBV20-1 and TRBJ2-3; D is unresolved. Trimming cost V 4 bases and J 5 bases, with 7 bases left between them. There are 11 residues in the CDR3. Germline V gives CDR1 DFQATT, CDR2 SNEGSKA (reference sequence). In DNA, the CDR3 is TGCAGTGCTACCGACCAAGATACGCAGTATTTT. Its translation is CSATDQDTQYF.

The chain combines TRBV19 with TRBJ2-3, with D tentatively TRBD2 (6 bases). Germline CDR1 and CDR2: LNHDA and SQIVND (reference sequence). The V gene lost 3 bases and the J gene lost 7 bases, with 8 bases spanning the gap. There are 12 residues in the CDR3. The CDR3 sequence is CASSIGRHTQYF. Here the CDR3 DNA reads TGTGCCAGTAGTATTGGGAGGCATACGCAGTATTTT.

This clone was recorded at least ten times. The same CDR3 is also encoded by other DNA sequences in this sample. V usage is TRBV6-1 and J usage is TRBJ2-5; possible D gene TRBD2, 5 bases. This CDR3 is 13 amino acids long. The V gene's germline CDR1 is MNHNS and CDR2 SASEGT. V was clipped by 4 bases and J by 5 bases, with 11 bases between them. This CDR3 is CASSVGGRETQYF. Here the CDR3 DNA reads TGTGCCAGCAGTGTCGGAGGACGTGAGACCCAGTACTTC.

This clone was counted only a few times. The rearrangement uses TRBV28 and TRBJ2-7; 7 nucleotides match TRBD2. CDR1 is MDHEN and CDR2 is SYDVKM in the germline V gene. This CDR3 spans 15 amino acids. J gave up 6 bases and V 5 bases, and 13 bases lay outside the gene matches. CDR3 in amino acids: CASSLRGVLASEQYF. CDR3 DNA sequence: TGTGCCAGCAGTCTCCGGGGGGTCCTAGCCTCCGAGCAGTACTTC.

The chain joins TRBV4-2 to TRBJ2-7; D is undetermined. The germline V gene has CDR1 LGHNA and CDR2 YNFKEQ. The CDR3 is made up of 15 amino acids. Trimming took off 1 base at V and 1 base at J, with 11 bases between the two ends. Written as DNA, the CDR3 is TGTGCCAGCAGCCAAGCCGTGACATTATCCTACGAGCAGTACTTC. Amino acid sequence: CASSQAVTLSYEQYF.